This T cell receptor beta chain originates from a study of T cell repertoires in cytomegalovirus infection. At the level of the study: Selected CMV epitopes included recently identified HLA-C-restricted ones as well as well-studied HLA-B-restricted ones. In public TCR beta signatures, there were indications of both CMV infection and matching HLA type.

TCRdb fed the reads into MiXCR, producing one record per CDR3 protein. The data show some 480,000 distinct CDR3 sequences, with about 33% seen just once and about 17% held by the top ten. J was trimmed by 2 bases and V by 2 bases; bases with no gene match: 3. The CDR3 has 15 amino acids. The V gene's germline CDR1 is MNHEY and CDR2 SMNVEV (reference sequence). Note on this clonotype: What it binds is not known.

The rearrangement joins TRBV27 to TRBJ2-1; TRBD1 aligns across 7 bases. The material sequenced was cultured PBMCs, taken from culture after CMV antigen stimulation. The TCR sequence derives from a human donor in good health (CMV status not recorded). Some clones in this sample may be carry-over from other donors' samples. CDR3 loop: CASSLGDRPYNEQFF. CDR3 nucleotide sequence: TGTGCCAGCAGTTTAGGGGACAGACCCTACAATGAGCAGTTCTTC.